This T cell receptor beta chain was obtained from a study of T-cell memory formation after mild COVID-19. TCRdb itself ran the 5' RACE reads through MiXCR, one entry per CDR3 protein. This sample has fewer than 450,000 distinct CDR3 sequences; 20% to 30% occur once, and the top ten carry about 10%. In regard to this clonotype: What it recognizes is unknown.

In germline, CDR1 is SEHNR, CDR2 FQNEAQ (reference sequence). Deletions cut 5 bases from V and 1 base from J, with 11 bases between. The CDR3 contains 15 residues. Study observations and caveats: SARS-CoV-2 specificity of second-wave clones peaking day 37 was unconfirmed.

The chain is built from TRBV7-9 and TRBJ2-2, with D possibly TRBD1 on 6 matching bases. The receptor comes from an adult woman who had mild COVID-19 (a few samples of this study predate the infection). Cell type and time point are not known. Sequencing input: PBMCs or a T cell subset sorted from them (not recorded which). The CDR3 loop is CASSIGTLNTGELFF. As DNA, the CDR3 is TGTGCCAGCAGCATTGGGACACTGAACACCGGGGAGCTGTTTTTT. Using reference TRBV7-9 and TRBJ2-2 for the parts outside the CDR3, the full variable domain is DTGVSQNPRHKITKRGQNVTFRCDPISEHNRLYWYRQTLGQGPEFLTYFQNEAQLEKSRLLSDRFSAERPKGSFSTLEIQRTEQGDSAMYLCASSIGTLNTGELFFGEGSRLTVL.